This TCR beta chain was sequenced for a study of chemoradiotherapy in HPV16-positive cancers. Method: immunoSEQ multiplex PCR; TCRdb's copy keeps in-frame clones and lacks some. This sample carries 25,000 to 30,000 clones, roughly 92% of them seen once, and the ten largest clones take more than 20%. With regard to this clone: Antigen specificity is unknown.

This CDR3 has 16 amino acids. V lost 5 bases and J lost 4, with 19 bases in between. Looked up from germline, CDR1 is SGHTA and CDR2 is FQGNSA. Findings and limits, study-wide: Non-HPV-specific T cells did not expand in tumors during treatment, whereas candidate HPV-specific clones and E7-related motifs did.

The source of this sequence is a human donor with HPV-associated anogenital cancer. J is TRBJ2-3 and V is TRBV7-2; D is perhaps TRBD1 or TRBD2 (5 bases each). The sequenced sample was blood, obtained from a patient who underwent chemoradiotherapy. CDR3 sequence reads: CASSLSFGGKSDTQYF. The CDR3 DNA follows: TGTGCCAGCAGCCTTTCTTTTGGGGGAAAATCAGATACGCAGTATTTT.